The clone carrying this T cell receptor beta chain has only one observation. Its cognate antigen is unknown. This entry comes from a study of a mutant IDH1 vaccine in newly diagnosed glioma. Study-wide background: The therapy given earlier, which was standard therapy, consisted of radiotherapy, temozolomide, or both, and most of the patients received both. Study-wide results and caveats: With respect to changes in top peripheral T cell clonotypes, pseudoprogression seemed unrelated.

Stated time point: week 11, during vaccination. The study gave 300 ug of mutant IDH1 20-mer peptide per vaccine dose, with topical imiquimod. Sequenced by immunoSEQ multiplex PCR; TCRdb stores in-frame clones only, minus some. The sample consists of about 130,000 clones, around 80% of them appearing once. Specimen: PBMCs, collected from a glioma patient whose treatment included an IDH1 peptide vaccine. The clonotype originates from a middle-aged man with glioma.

In nucleotides, the CDR3 is TGTGCCAGCTCACTCCTACGCGGGGAAATGGCCGGGGAGCTGTTTTTT. Protein: CASSLLRGEMAGELFF. The rearrangement joins TRBV18 to TRBJ2-2; maybe TRBD2 (6 bases). V was pared by 4 bases and J by 6 bases, with 18 bases between. The germline gives CDR1 KGHSH, CDR2 LQKENI. The CDR3 contains 16 residues.